This T cell receptor (beta chain) was recorded in a study of T cells in Graves' hyperthyroidism and ophthalmopathy (dated by TCRdb to about 2019). Broadly, across the study: Peripheral blood was sampled at the time of initial diagnosis, prior to any treatment. To identify distinguishing TCR V-J signatures, a discovery cohort of around 100 patients was used, comprising 40 to 45 with Graves' ophthalmopathy and around 60 with stable Graves' hyperthyroidism. After blood sampling, hyperthyroidism patients were treated with methimazole at a starting dose of 30 mg daily, and ophthalmopathy patients were treated with high-dose intravenous methylprednisolone. For training and testing, the roughly 97 patients in the discovery cohort were randomly divided in a 7:3 ratio. According to the paper, TCR Vbeta CDR3 sequencing was carried out on some 140 peripheral blood samples, which came from approximately 41 ophthalmopathy, 75 or so hyperthyroidism and about 17 progressor patients. Whether ophthalmopathy could be predicted prospectively was tested in an independent validation cohort made up of roughly 19 hyperthyroidism patients plus 17 patients who later progressed to ophthalmopathy. In addition, the study compared T-cell repertoires in thyroid tissue and in blood from about 6 Graves' hyperthyroidism patients.

What the work shows at the level of the full study, not this receptor alone: Most expanded thyroid clonotypes (frequency above 0.001) were also found in blood, which suggests that blood repertoires may mirror thyroid immune responses. During validation, the model predicted progression to ophthalmopathy a median of about 6.5 months ahead of onset, with roughly 65% sensitivity and less than 85% specificity. No statistical method was used to set the sample size in advance, and investigators knew the group allocation. A 13 V-J signature model separated ophthalmopathy from stable hyperthyroidism, with nearly 90% sensitivity and 81.08% specificity in cross-validation and 80%/75% in testing.

This clonotype was found many times. Its binding antigen is unknown. Base qualities are not provided; no much larger clone lies one nucleotide away. Measured from the cysteine to the phenylalanine, the CDR3 is 12 residues long. Only the CDR3 part of the read is kept: 36 bases, read in frame from the first base. Based on the germline V gene, the CDR1 and CDR2 sequences are MGHRA and YSYEKL. Stable Graves' hyperthyroidism was defined as no progression to ophthalmopathy during 18 months of follow-up. The hyperthyroidism patients were between 18 and 65 years old and newly diagnosed, with a disease duration of less than 2 months. Patients with uncontrolled infections, other autoimmune diseases, pregnancy or lactation were excluded. Diagnoses were established on the basis of clinical symptoms, serum thyroxine and TRAb, thyroid ultrasound, and orbital computed tomography. PBMCs were separated from approximately 10 ml of fresh peripheral blood using Ficoll-Paque density gradient centrifugation. Total RNA was extracted with Trizol reagent, and quality was checked on an Agilent 2100 Bioanalyzer.

The TCR beta CDR3 regions were amplified from the RNA transcripts. A first-round RT-PCR of the TCR CDR3 used the HTBI primer set with the Qiagen OneStep RT-PCR kit. Libraries were constructed in a second round of multiplex PCR, after which size selection and purification were performed. Libraries were sequenced paired-end with 100 bp reads on an Illumina HiSeq2000. As for the authors' bioinformatics: SOAPnuke was used to process the raw data, with reads discarded if the reads contained adapters or uncalled bases, had a mean Phred below 15, or lacked an exact constant-primer or identifier match. COPE v1.2.5 was used to merge the high-quality paired reads, and each unique nucleotide sequence was defined as a clonotype. MiTCR v1.1 was used to align clonotypes to the IMGT TRBV, TRBD and TRBJ reference segments. The analysis included only V-J combinations with a frequency above 0.0001, which together covered approximately 99% of the repertoires. The TCS score was defined as the ratio of F50 (clonal expansion) to E x V (chaos), calculated using BLOSUM62-based TCRdist between CDR3 peptides within each V-J. Welch's t-statistics and random forest reduced fewer than 550 V-J features to 13, which were used in a naive Bayes classifier (R e1071). TCRdb reanalyzed the raw reads on its own, using fastp at Q25 for trimming and MiXCR for clone calling, and kept in-frame beta chains. Rows with one shared CDR3 protein collapse into an entry with the most common genes and DNA. The V and J calls here are based on TCRdb, not the publication. For this sample there are 100,000 to 140,000 distinct CDR3 sequences; about 17% appear just once. The ten largest clones represent less than 50% of the sample.

The TCR originated in a woman in her forties or fifties with Graves' hyperthyroidism. The sequenced sample was blood. The chain was built from TRBV4-1 and TRBJ1-1; possibly the D gene is TRBD1, per 5 matching bases. CDR3 loop: CAAGPVNTEAFF. The DNA sequence is as follows: TGCGCAGCGGGACCCGTGAACACTGAAGCTTTCTTT.